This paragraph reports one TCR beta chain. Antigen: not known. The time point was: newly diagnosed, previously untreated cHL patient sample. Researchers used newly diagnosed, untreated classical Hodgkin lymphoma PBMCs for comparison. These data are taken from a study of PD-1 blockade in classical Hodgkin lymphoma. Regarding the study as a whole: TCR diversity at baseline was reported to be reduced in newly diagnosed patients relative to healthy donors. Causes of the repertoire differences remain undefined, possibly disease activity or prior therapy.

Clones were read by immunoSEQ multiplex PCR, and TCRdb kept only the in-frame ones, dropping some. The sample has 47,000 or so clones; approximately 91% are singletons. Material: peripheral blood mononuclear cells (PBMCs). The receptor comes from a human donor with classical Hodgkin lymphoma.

The CDR3 sequence: CASTPARFHYEQYV. The CDR3 DNA follows: TGTGCCAGCACCCCGGCCCGGTTCCACTACGAGCAGTACGTC. This chain joins TRBV2 and TRBJ2-7, with D hard to call. Trimming left V 7 bases short and J 3 bases short, with 16 bases between. The CDR3 contains 14 residues. Germline CDR1 SNHLY, CDR2 FYNNEI.